The clone carrying this T cell receptor (beta chain) has a handful of counts. The data are from a study of T cell changes during pregnancy in multiple sclerosis. This CDR3 has 16 amino acids. Trimming stripped 0 bases from V and 1 base from J, with 11 bases between. Germline V CDR1 and CDR2: MNHNS, SASEGT. Sequencing used immunoSEQ multiplex PCR; TCRdb keeps in-frame clones, though not all of them. The sample shows 56,000 or so clones, around nine tenths of them seen only once. Material: peripheral blood, obtained after pregnancy. This receptor was taken from a female donor with multiple sclerosis, enrolled in a pregnancy study. The chain employs TRBV6-1 and TRBJ2-3; maybe TRBD2 (6 bases). The DNA of the CDR3 is TGTGCCAGCAGTGAAGCGATGGCTAGCGGCACAGATACGCAGTATTTT. As protein: CASSEAMASGTDTQYF.